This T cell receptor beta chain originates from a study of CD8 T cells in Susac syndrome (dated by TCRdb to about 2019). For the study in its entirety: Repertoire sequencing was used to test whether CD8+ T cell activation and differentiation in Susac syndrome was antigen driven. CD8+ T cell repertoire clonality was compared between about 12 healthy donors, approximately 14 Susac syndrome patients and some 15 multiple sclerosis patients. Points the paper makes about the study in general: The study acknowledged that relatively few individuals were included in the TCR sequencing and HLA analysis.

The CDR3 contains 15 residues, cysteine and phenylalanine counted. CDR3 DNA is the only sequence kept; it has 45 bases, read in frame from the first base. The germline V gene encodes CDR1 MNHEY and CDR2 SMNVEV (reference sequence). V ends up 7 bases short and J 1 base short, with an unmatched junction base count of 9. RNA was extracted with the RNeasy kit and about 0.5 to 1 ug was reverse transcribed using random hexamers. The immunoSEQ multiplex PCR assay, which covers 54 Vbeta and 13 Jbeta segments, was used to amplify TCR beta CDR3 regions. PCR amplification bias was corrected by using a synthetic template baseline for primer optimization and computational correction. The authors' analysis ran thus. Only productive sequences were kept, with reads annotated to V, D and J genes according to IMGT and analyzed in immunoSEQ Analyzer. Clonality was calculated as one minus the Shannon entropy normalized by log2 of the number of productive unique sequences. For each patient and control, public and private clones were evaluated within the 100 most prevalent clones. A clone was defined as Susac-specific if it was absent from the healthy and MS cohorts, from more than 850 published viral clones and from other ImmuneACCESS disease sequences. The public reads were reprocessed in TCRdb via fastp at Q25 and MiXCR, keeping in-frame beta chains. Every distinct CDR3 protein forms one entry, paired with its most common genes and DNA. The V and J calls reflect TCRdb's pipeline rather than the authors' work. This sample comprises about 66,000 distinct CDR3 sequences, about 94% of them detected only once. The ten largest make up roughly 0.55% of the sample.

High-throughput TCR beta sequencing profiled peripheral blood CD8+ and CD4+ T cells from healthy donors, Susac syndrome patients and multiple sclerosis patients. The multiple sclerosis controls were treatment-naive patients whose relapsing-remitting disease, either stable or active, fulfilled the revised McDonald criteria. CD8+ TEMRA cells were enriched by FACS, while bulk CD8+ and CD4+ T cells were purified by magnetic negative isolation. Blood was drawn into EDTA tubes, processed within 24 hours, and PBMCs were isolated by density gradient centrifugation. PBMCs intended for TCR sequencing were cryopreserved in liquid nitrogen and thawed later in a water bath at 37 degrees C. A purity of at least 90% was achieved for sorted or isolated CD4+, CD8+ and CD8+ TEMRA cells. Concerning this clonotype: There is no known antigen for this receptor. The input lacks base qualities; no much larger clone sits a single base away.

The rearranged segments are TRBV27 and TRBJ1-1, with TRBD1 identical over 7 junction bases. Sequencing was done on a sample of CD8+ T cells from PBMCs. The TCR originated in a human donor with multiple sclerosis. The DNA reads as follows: TGTGCCAGCACTGCCTCCGGGACAGCGAACACTGAAGCTTTCTTT. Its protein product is CASTASGTANTEAFF.